This T cell receptor beta chain is drawn from a study of cytomegalovirus exposure and HLA in healthy donors. Study in general: Among roughly 180 million T cells, an earlier analysis found roughly 110 million unique TCR beta sequences. General study points: Later analysis identified a missense DCLRE1C variant that was linked to TCR beta V- and J-gene trimming.

The CDR3 runs to 13 residues. In germline, CDR1 is ENHRY, CDR2 SYGVKD. V was pared by 6 bases and J by 8 bases, with 14 bases between. The PCR made use of 60 Vbeta and 13 Jbeta primers. Profiling relied on immunoSEQ multiplex PCR, and the TCRdb table lists in-frame clones only, not all of them. The sample's table shows 53,000 or so clones. At collection, donors were nominally healthy, but unrecorded immune exposures were probable. On this clone: Its antigen is as yet unknown.

The sample was PBMCs. The chain links TRBV10-3 to TRBJ1-5; D is uncertain. This sequence originates from a male donor in good health and CMV-seropositive. CDR3 region: CAIRNDKSEPQHF. The DNA of the CDR3 is TGTGCCATCAGAAATGACAAGTCAGAGCCCCAGCATTTT.